Given below is one TCR beta chain in context. The antigen is undetermined. Germline CDR1 is LNHNV and CDR2 is YYDKDF (reference sequence). The CDR3 runs to 16 residues. V lost 1 base to trimming and J lost 2 bases, with 13 bases between them. The table came from immunoSEQ multiplex PCR; TCRdb's copy has only in-frame clones and leaves some out. Among more than 50,000 clones, roughly 80% were seen once, and the ten largest hold about 2.4%. The source of the sample is a study of vaccination effects on CD4 cells after COVID-19. Study-wide context: Every participant took two doses of the BNT162b2 or mRNA-1273 vaccine.

Viral peptide pool expansion of antigen-specific CD4+ T cells preceded sequencing in the ViraFEST assay. A 10-day culture period preceded the isolation of CD4+ T cells. Negative nucleocapsid antibody tests before and after vaccination confirmed no previous SARS-CoV-2 infection. Wells containing 1.5 million to 2.5 million PBMC each were cultured with roughly 10 IU/ml IL-2 and 10 ug/ml peptides. The sequencing used CD4+ T cells from PBMCs cultured with HCoV-229E spike peptides, collected before COVID-19 vaccination. The gene calls are TRBV15 and TRBJ2-3, with TRBD2 as a possible D gene (6 bases). This TCR was sampled from a human donor who received a COVID-19 vaccine. The CDR3 spells CATSRVGAGFTDTQYF. The CDR3 nucleotides read TGTGCCACCAGCAGAGTGGGCGCGGGATTCACAGATACGCAGTATTTT.